The next 10 T cell receptor beta chains were all read from a single sample in a study of siplizumab effects on memory and regulatory T cells. The table came from immunoSEQ multiplex PCR; TCRdb's copy has only in-frame clones and leaves some out. The profile shows approximately 110,000 clones, about 93% of them singletons. Sequences were obtained from CD4+ T cells sorted from blood. The source is a human donor in good health.

The chain links TRBV18 to TRBJ1-1; 7 positions agree with TRBD1. Losses at the gene ends were 4 bases for V and 6 bases for J; bases not matched to a gene: 14. This CDR3 is built from 16 residues. CDR1 is KGHSH, CDR2 LQKENI, per germline. DNA of the CDR3: TGTGCCAGCTCACTCGGGGGAGGGGGCGTGACATCTGAAGCTTTCTTT. Protein sequence: CASSLGGGGVTSEAFF. The full variable domain, with the rest looked up from reference TRBV18 and TRBJ1-1, is NAGVMQNPRHLVRRRGQEARLRCSPMKGHSHVYWYRQLPEEGLKFMVYLQKENIIDESGMPKERFSAEFPKEGPSILRIQQVVRGDSAAYFCASSLGGGGVTSEAFFGQGTRLTVV.

This clone came up once. This chain connects TRBV10-3 to TRBJ1-3; D remains ambiguous. CDR3 length: 16 amino acids. Trimming left V 4 bases short and J 3 bases short, with 16 bases between. The germline V gene has CDR1 ENHRY and CDR2 SYGVKD. Here the CDR3 DNA reads TGTGCCATCAGTGGACAAATTTCGGGGTTTGGAAACACCATATATTTT. Amino acid sequence: CAISGQISGFGNTIYF.

The rearrangement uses TRBV4-1 and TRBJ2-2, with 10 bases aligning to TRBD2. CDR3 length equals 16 residues. V dropped 4 bases and J dropped 4; count of bases not matched to a gene: 6. Germline loops: CDR1 MGHRA, CDR2 YSYEKL. CDR3 sequence: CASSRTSGASTGELFF. The CDR3 nucleotides are TGCGCCAGCAGCCGAACTAGCGGGGCAAGCACCGGGGAGCTGTTTTTT.

V usage is TRBV19 and J usage is TRBJ1-5, with 10 bases matching TRBD1. The CDR3 loop spans 17 amino acids. V gave up 4 bases and J gave up 2 bases; unmatched junction bases: 8. Germline V gene lookup returns CDR1 LNHDA and CDR2 SQIVND (reference sequence). The CDR3 region is CASSKPSGTGGNQPQHF. CDR3 sequence (DNA): TGTGCCAGTAGTAAACCCTCCGGGACAGGGGGCAATCAGCCCCAGCATTTT.

J is TRBJ1-2 and V is TRBV4-1; perhaps TRBD1 as D (6 bases). Germline CDR1 is MGHRA and CDR2 is YSYEKL. V lost 4 bases and J lost 2, with 11 bases in between. CDR3 length: 14 amino acids. The CDR3: CASSRPDRNYGYTF. The CDR3 nucleotides are TGCGCCAGCAGCCGGCCCGACAGGAACTATGGCTACACCTTC.

This chain's CDR3 is CASTLTSGRGEQYF. CDR3 in DNA: TGTGCCAGCACCCTGACTAGCGGTCGCGGCGAGCAGTACTTC. This chain joins TRBV6-5 and TRBJ2-7, with 9 bases that match TRBD2. CDR3 length: 14 residues. Unmatched junction bases numbered 10, after V lost 7 bases and J lost 6 bases. CDR1 and CDR2 (germline): MNHEY, SVGAGI.

The V gene is TRBV19, the J gene TRBJ2-6, with D uncertain. V was trimmed by 5 bases and J by 0 bases, leaving 11 bases between them. Germline V gene data show CDR1 as LNHDA and CDR2 as SQIVND (reference sequence). CDR3 length: 16 residues. This CDR3 is CASSEQIHSGANVLTF. CDR3 nucleotide sequence: TGTGCCAGTAGTGAGCAGATTCACTCTGGGGCCAACGTCCTGACTTTC.

The chain joins TRBV2 to TRBJ1-1; the D is unclear. This CDR3 comprises 12 residues. CDR1 and CDR2 from the germline V gene are SNHLY and FYNNEI. Trimming pared 9 bases from V and 7 bases from J, leaving 15 bases between. DNA for the CDR3: TGTGCCAGGGAGTATGGTTCCAGTGAAGCTTTCTTT. As protein: CAREYGSSEAFF.

V is TRBV6-5 and J is TRBJ2-3; the D is unclear. Germline-derived CDR1 and CDR2 are MNHEY and SVGAGI. Trimming left V 8 bases short and J 0 bases short, with 12 bases between. The CDR3 totals 14 residues. Written as DNA, the CDR3 is TGTGCCAGCTGGTCACCGGCGAGCACAGATACGCAGTATTTT. Protein: CASWSPASTDTQYF.

The V and J genes are TRBV29-1 and TRBJ2-3; TRBD2 might be the D (5 bases). There are 10 residues in the CDR3. Trimming left V 5 bases short and J 7 bases short, with 7 bases between. CDR1 SQVTM and CDR2 ANQGSEA come from the germline V gene. CDR3 nucleotides: TGCAGCGTTTGGGAGAATACGCAGTATTTT. Encoded protein: CSVWENTQYF.